This T cell receptor (beta chain) was sequenced during a study of cytomegalovirus exposure and HLA in healthy donors. A multiplex PCR was run with 60 Vbeta primers and 13 Jbeta primers. The protocol was immunoSEQ multiplex PCR, while the TCRdb copy is restricted to in-frame clones and leaves out a portion. The sample has roughly 140,000 clones, approximately 68% seen once. The source is a man aged 40-49 years in good health and CMV-seronegative. Sequenced: PBMCs.

The CDR3 loop is CASSQDMSGGASEQYF. CDR3 DNA: TGCGCCAGCAGCCAAGATATGTCAGGGGGCGCATCCGAGCAGTACTTC. This chain joins TRBV4-1 and TRBJ2-7, with TRBD1 identical over 8 bases. The V gene end was trimmed by 0 bases and the J gene end by 6 bases; junction bases not matched to a gene: 10. In germline, CDR1 is MGHRA, CDR2 YSYEKL. The CDR3 is made up of 16 amino acids.